A single sample is the source of the 20 T cell receptor beta chains below, sequenced in a study of T cell changes during pregnancy in multiple sclerosis. This table comes from immunoSEQ multiplex PCR, and its TCRdb copy is limited to in-frame clones, with some not included. This sample has roughly 65,000 clones, with around 90% found just once. The sequences come from peripheral blood, collected in the third trimester of pregnancy. These receptors originate from a female donor in good health, enrolled as a control in a pregnancy study.

The gene calls are TRBV27 and TRBJ1-1; 9 positions agree with TRBD1. Germline V CDR1 and CDR2: MNHEY, SMNVEV (reference sequence). Germline trimming cut 7 bases from V and 6 bases from J; bases unmatched to any gene: 15. CDR3 size: 16 residues. The CDR3 loop reads CASNIRPGQGIAEAFF. CDR3 in DNA: TGTGCCAGCAATATAAGACCGGGACAGGGAATAGCTGAAGCTTTCTTT.

The gene calls are TRBV7-3 and TRBJ2-7, with D perhaps TRBD2 (7 bases). In germline, CDR1 is SGHTA, CDR2 FQGTGA. The CDR3 spans 17 residues. Trimming stripped 2 bases from V and 0 bases from J, with 17 bases between. CDR3 nucleotide sequence: TGTGCCAGCAGCTTACAACCGCGGGGGCCAAGCTCCTACGAGCAGTACTTC. Protein: CASSLQPRGPSSYEQYF.

This chain joins TRBV15 and TRBJ2-1; TRBD2 matches at 8 bases. Losses at the gene ends were 11 bases for V and 7 bases for J; bases not matched to a gene: 4. The CDR3 loop spans 11 amino acids. In germline, CDR1 is LNHNV, CDR2 YYDKDF (reference sequence). The CDR3 nucleotides are TGTGCCGTTAGCGGGAATAATGAGCAGTTCTTC. This sequence encodes CAVSGNNEQFF.

V is TRBV28 and J is TRBJ1-1; D uncertain. The CDR3 totals 13 residues. Germline-derived CDR1 and CDR2 are MDHEN and SYDVKM. V was clipped by 4 bases and J by 1 base, with 7 bases between them. CDR3 amino acids: CASSSTRNTEAFF. The CDR3 DNA reads as TGTGCCAGCAGTTCCACGCGGAACACTGAAGCTTTCTTT.

The genes are TRBV27 and TRBJ1-1, with 8 bases fitting TRBD1. Germline V CDR1 and CDR2: MNHEY, SMNVEV (reference sequence). The CDR3 has 15 residues. V lost 4 bases and J lost 4; bases outside the gene matches: 8. CDR3 in amino acids: CASSSLDREGTEAFF. In DNA form, the CDR3 reads TGTGCCAGCAGTTCCTTGGACAGGGAAGGCACTGAAGCTTTCTTT.

The rearrangement uses TRBV28 and TRBJ1-6, with TRBD1 matching 7 bases. Germline V gene data show CDR1 as MDHEN and CDR2 as SYDVKM. Unmatched junction bases numbered 12, after V lost 6 bases and J lost 10 bases. CDR3 length: 15 amino acids. The CDR3 region is CASSSMTGNYSPLHF. Written as DNA, the CDR3 is TGTGCCAGCAGCTCAATGACAGGGAACTACTCACCCCTCCACTTT.

This sequence joins TRBV5-1 and TRBJ1-2; D may be TRBD1 (5 bases). CDR3 length: 15 amino acids. CDR1 and CDR2 from the germline V gene are SGHRS and YFSETQ. Trimming took 4 bases from V and 5 from J, leaving 18 bases between them. CDR3 region: CASSPDMGGLYGYTF. In DNA, the CDR3 is TGCGCCAGCAGCCCGGACATGGGAGGGTTGTATGGCTACACCTTC.

The V and J genes are TRBV28 and TRBJ1-5; D remains ambiguous. The germline V gene encodes CDR1 MDHEN and CDR2 SYDVKM. This CDR3 is 13 amino acids long. V was shortened by 5 bases and J by 0 bases, with 5 bases between the two germline ends. The CDR3 coding sequence is TGTGCCAGCAGTCTAGATAGCAATCAGCCCCAGCATTTT. Protein sequence: CASSLDSNQPQHF.

The chain links TRBV7-8 to TRBJ2-6; TRBD1 agrees at 7 bases. V was clipped by 5 bases and J by 4 bases; unmatched bases: 5. This CDR3 spans 15 amino acids. Germline V lookup: CDR1 SGHVS, CDR2 FQNEAQ. This chain's CDR3 is CASSPRGLGANVLTF. In DNA, the CDR3 is TGTGCCAGCAGCCCGAGGGGGCTCGGGGCCAACGTCCTGACTTTC. Full variable domain (rest looked up from reference TRBV7-8 and TRBJ2-6): GAGVSQSPRYKVAKRGQDVALRCDPISGHVSLFWYQQALGQGPEFLTYFQNEAQLDKSGLPSDRFFAERPEGSVSTLKIQRTQQEDSAVYLCASSPRGLGANVLTFGAGSRLTVL.

The rearrangement uses TRBV30 and TRBJ1-2; 8 nucleotides align to TRBD1. The CDR3 runs 14 residues. V was clipped by 2 bases and J by 5 bases; unmatched bases: 7. Germline V lookup: CDR1 GTSNPN, CDR2 SVGIG (reference sequence). DNA of the CDR3: TGTGCCTGGAGTCCCGGACAGGGTTGGTATGGCTACACCTTC. It codes for CAWSPGQGWYGYTF.

This clone was seen just once. CDR3 nucleotide sequence: TGTGCCAGCAGCTTCCGGGACTCTTGGGAGCAGTACTTC. Translating it yields CASSFRDSWEQYF. The J gene is TRBJ2-7, the V gene TRBV5-4; D possibly corresponds to TRBD2 (6 bases). CDR1 SGHNT and CDR2 YYREEE come from the germline V gene (reference sequence). Trimming took 2 bases from V and 7 from J, leaving 13 bases between them. The CDR3 consists of 13 residues.

The genes are TRBV7-9 and TRBJ2-5; 11 nucleotides agree with TRBD1. Germline CDR1 SEHNR, CDR2 FQNEAQ (reference sequence). This CDR3 comprises 14 residues. Trimming removed 4 bases from V and 5 bases from J; junction bases left unmatched: 3. The CDR3 bases are TGTGCCAGCAGCTACGGGACAGGGGGGGAGACCCAGTACTTC. It encodes CASSYGTGGETQYF.

This chain connects TRBV5-6 to TRBJ2-5, with 8 bases lining up with TRBD2. The germline V gene encodes CDR1 SGHDT and CDR2 YYEEEE. Trimming cost V 3 bases and J 8 bases; bases outside gene matches: 6. The CDR3 has 13 residues. The CDR3 sequence is CASSSGGGDTQYF. The DNA of the CDR3 is TGTGCCAGCAGCTCGGGGGGGGGTGATACCCAGTACTTC.

The J gene is TRBJ1-3, the V gene TRBV5-1; 8 nucleotides match TRBD1. The CDR3 spans 15 residues. CDR1 and CDR2 (germline): SGHRS, YFSETQ. V dropped 4 bases and J dropped 2; count of bases not matched to a gene: 5. In DNA form, the CDR3 reads TGCGCCAGCAGCACCGCAGGGGGCACTGGAAACACCATATATTTT. Translated, it gives CASSTAGGTGNTIYF.

This chain's CDR3 is CASSHGQFGHSSYNEQFF. CDR3 nucleotides: TGCGCCAGCAGCCATGGTCAGTTCGGCCACAGCTCCTACAATGAGCAGTTCTTC. The J gene is TRBJ2-1, the V gene TRBV4-3; no firm D call. The germline V gene encodes CDR1 LGHNA and CDR2 YSLEER. Trimming stripped 3 bases from V and 0 bases from J, with 18 bases between. The CDR3 is 18 residues long.

The count of this clone is one. This sequence joins TRBV19 and TRBJ1-5, with 7 bases that match TRBD1. The germline gives CDR1 LNHDA, CDR2 SQIVND (reference sequence). The CDR3 length is 14 residues. V shed 6 bases, J shed 6 bases, and the junction held 8 bases outside the gene matches. CDR3 nucleotide sequence: TGTGCCAGTAGCACCACAGGGGTTCGTCAGCCCCAGCATTTT. This sequence encodes CASSTTGVRQPQHF.

This rearrangement joins TRBV5-1 to TRBJ1-2; D is ambiguous. V was trimmed by 0 bases and J by 0 bases, leaving 12 bases between them. The CDR3 has 16 amino acids. Germline CDR1 and CDR2: SGHRS and YFSETQ. This CDR3 reads CASSLALASANYGYTF. The CDR3 DNA reads TGCGCCAGCAGCTTGGCCCTAGCATCAGCTAACTATGGCTACACCTTC.

The V call is TRBV28, the J call TRBJ1-2; D is possibly TRBD1 (6 bases). Germline V gives CDR1 MDHEN, CDR2 SYDVKM. Trimming left V 4 bases short and J 4 bases short, with 10 bases between. The CDR3 totals 13 residues. The CDR3 loop reads CASSSGGGYGYTF. In DNA, the CDR3 is TGTGCCAGCAGTTCGGGGGGCGGCTATGGCTACACCTTC.

V and J are TRBV5-6 and TRBJ2-7; 10 nucleotides match TRBD1. Per germline, CDR1 SGHDT and CDR2 YYEEEE. Unmatched junction bases numbered 3, after V lost 5 bases and J lost 1 base. The CDR3 totals 14 residues. DNA for the CDR3: TGTGCCAGCAGTAGACAGGGGGCGTCCTACGAGCAGTACTTC. Protein product: CASSRQGASYEQYF.

The genes are TRBV5-5 and TRBJ2-7; D call uncertain. The V end was cut by 1 base, the J end by 1 base, with 12 bases between. CDR1 SGHKS and CDR2 YYEKEE come from the germline V gene (reference sequence). The CDR3 contains 15 residues. CDR3 in amino acids: CASSLYGVGSYEQYF. DNA for the CDR3: TGTGCCAGCAGCTTGTACGGAGTTGGGTCCTACGAGCAGTACTTC.